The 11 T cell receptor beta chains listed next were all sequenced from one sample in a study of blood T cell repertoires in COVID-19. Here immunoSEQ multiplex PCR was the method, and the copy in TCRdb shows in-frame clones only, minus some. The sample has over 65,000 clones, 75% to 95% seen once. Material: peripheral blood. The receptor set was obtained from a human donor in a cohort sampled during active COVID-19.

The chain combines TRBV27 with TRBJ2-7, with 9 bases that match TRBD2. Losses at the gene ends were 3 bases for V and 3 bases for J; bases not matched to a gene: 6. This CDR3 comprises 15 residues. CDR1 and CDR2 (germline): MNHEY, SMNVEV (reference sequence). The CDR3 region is CASSLRLAAIYEQYF. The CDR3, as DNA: TGTGCCAGCAGTTTGCGACTAGCGGCTATCTACGAGCAGTACTTC.

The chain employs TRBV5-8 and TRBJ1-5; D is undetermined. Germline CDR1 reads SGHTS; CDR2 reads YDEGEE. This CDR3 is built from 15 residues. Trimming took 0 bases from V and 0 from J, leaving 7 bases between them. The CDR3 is CASSLGERSNQPQHF. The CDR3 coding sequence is TGTGCCAGCAGCTTGGGGGAGCGTAGCAATCAGCCCCAGCATTTT.

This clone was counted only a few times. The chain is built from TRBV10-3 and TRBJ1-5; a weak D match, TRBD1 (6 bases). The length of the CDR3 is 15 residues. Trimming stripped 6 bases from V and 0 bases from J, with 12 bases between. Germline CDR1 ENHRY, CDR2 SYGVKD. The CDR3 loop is CAISRDKYSNQPQHF. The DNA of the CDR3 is TGTGCCATCAGCCGGGACAAATATAGCAATCAGCCCCAGCATTTT.

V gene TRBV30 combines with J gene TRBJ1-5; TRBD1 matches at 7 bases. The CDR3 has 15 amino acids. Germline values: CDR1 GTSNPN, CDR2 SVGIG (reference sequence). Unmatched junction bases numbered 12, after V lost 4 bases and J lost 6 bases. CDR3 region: CAWTPKTGLVQPQHF. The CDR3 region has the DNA TGTGCCTGGACCCCGAAGACAGGGTTAGTTCAGCCCCAGCATTTT. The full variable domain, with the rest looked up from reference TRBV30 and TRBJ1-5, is SQTIHQWPATLVQPVGSPLSLECTVEGTSNPNLYWYRQAAGRGLQLLFYSVGIGQISSEVPQNLSASRPQDRQFILSSKKLLLSDSGFYLCAWTPKTGLVQPQHFGDGTRLSIL.

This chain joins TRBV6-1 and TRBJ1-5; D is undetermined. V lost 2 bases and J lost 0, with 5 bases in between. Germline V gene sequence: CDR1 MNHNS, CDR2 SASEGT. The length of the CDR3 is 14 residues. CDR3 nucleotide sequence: TGTGCCAGCAGTGAATACGGTAGCAATCAGCCCCAGCATTTT. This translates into CASSEYGSNQPQHF.

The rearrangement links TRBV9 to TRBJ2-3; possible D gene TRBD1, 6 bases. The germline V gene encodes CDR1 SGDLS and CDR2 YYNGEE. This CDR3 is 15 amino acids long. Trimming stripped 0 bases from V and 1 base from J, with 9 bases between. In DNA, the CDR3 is TGTGCCAGCAGCGTAGTTGCAGGGGGCACAGATACGCAGTATTTT. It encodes CASSVVAGGTDTQYF.

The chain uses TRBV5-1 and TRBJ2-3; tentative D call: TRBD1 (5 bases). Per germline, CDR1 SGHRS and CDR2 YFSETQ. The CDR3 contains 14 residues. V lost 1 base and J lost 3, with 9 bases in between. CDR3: CASSLQTETDTQYF. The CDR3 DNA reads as TGCGCCAGCAGCTTGCAGACAGAAACAGATACGCAGTATTTT.

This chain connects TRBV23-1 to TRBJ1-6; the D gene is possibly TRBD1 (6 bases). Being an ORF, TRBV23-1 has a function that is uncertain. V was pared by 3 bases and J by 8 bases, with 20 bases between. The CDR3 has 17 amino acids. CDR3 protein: CASSHSSQTDSYSPLHF. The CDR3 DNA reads TGCGCCAGCAGTCATTCTTCCCAGACGGACAGCTATTCACCCCTCCACTTT.

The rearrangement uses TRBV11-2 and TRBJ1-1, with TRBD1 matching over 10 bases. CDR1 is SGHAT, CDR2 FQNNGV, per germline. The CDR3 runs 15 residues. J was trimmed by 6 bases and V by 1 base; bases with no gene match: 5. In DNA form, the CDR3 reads TGTGCCAGCAGCTTAGTGACAGGGGGCGCCGCTGAAGCTTTCTTT. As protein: CASSLVTGGAAEAFF.

The CDR3 loop reads CASSPGLTGVGNTIYF. CDR3 nucleotides: TGTGCCAGCTCACCCGGATTGACAGGGGTCGGAAACACCATATATTTT. The J gene is TRBJ1-3, the V gene TRBV18; 8 bases align to TRBD1. CDR1 KGHSH and CDR2 LQKENI come from the germline V gene. Trimming cost V 3 bases and J 4 bases; bases outside gene matches: 8. There are 16 residues in the CDR3.

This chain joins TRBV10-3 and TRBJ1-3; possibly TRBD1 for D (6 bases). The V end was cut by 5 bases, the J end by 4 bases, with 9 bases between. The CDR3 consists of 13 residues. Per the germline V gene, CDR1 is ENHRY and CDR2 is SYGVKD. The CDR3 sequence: CAISTGSGNTIYF. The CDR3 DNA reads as TGTGCCATCAGTACAGGGTCCGGAAACACCATATATTTT.